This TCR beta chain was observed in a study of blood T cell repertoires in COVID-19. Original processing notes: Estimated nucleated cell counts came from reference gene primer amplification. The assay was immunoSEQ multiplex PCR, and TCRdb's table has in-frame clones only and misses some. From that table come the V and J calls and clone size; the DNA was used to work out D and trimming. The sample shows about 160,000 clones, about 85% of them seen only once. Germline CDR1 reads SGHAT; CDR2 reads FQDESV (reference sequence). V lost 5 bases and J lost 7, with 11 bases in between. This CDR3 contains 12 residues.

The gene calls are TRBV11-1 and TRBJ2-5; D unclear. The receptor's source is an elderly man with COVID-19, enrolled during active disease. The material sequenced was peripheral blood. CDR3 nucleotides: TGTGCCAGCAGCCCTCGGCCGGGGACCCAGTACTTC. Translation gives CASSPRPGTQYF.